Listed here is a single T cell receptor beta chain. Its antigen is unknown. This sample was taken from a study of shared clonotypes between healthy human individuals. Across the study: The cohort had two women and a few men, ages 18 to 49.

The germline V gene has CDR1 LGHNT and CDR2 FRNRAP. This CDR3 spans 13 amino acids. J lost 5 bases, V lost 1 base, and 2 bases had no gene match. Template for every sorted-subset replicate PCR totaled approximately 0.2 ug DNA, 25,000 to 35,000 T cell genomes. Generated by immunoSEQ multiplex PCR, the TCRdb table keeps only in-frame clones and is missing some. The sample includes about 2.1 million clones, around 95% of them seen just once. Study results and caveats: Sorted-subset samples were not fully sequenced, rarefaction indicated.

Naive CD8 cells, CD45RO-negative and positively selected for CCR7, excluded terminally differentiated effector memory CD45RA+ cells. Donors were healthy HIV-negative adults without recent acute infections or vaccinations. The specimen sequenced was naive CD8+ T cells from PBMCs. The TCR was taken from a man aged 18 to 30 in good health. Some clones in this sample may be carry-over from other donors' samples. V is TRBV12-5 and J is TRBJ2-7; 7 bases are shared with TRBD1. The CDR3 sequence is CASGLGDSHEQYF. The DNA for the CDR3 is TGTGCTAGTGGTTTGGGGGACAGCCACGAGCAGTACTTC.